This T cell receptor (beta chain) was sequenced during a study of cytomegalovirus exposure and HLA in healthy donors. Broader study findings: Near-uniform donor sequencing depth was presumed by presence/absence analyses. Later analysis showed TCR association rates varying by HLA locus, highest for DRB1 and lowest for HLA-C.

This CDR3 has 11 amino acids. V lost 6 bases and J lost 7, with 10 bases in between. Germline values: CDR1 DFQATT, CDR2 SNEGSKA (reference sequence). Primers included in the PCR were 60 Vbeta and 13 Jbeta primers. Profiling relied on immunoSEQ multiplex PCR, and the TCRdb table lists in-frame clones only, not all of them. The sample shows around 150,000 clones, roughly 80% of them seen only once. This clone showed up just a few times. Its antigen is not known. This TCR was sampled from a middle-aged man in good health and CMV-seronegative. The sequenced material came from PBMCs. The chain uses TRBV20-1 and TRBJ2-1; TRBD2 might be the D (5 bases). The CDR3 spells CSAVGGNEQFF. For the CDR3, the DNA is TGCAGTGCAGTTGGCGGGAATGAGCAGTTCTTC.